This T cell receptor (beta chain) was found in a study of shared clonotypes between healthy human individuals. Assay: immunoSEQ multiplex PCR; the TCRdb copy retains only in-frame clones and omits some. The profile shows around 1.5 million clones, about 98% of them singletons. The CDR3 is made up of 13 amino acids. Germline V gene lookup returns CDR1 SGHAT and CDR2 FQDESV (reference sequence). V lost 1 base and J 0 bases, leaving 3 bases between the germline ends. The specimen was naive CD4+ T cells sorted from blood. Subset meaning: CD45RA+ positively selected. The chain is built from TRBV11-1 and TRBJ1-2; D is ambiguous. The clonotype comes from a man aged 30-40 years in good health. The CDR3 bases are TGTGCCAGCAGCTTAGAAACTAACTATGGCTACACCTTC. Amino acid sequence: CASSLETNYGYTF.